This T cell receptor (beta chain) comes out of a study of T cell responses to AZD1222 COVID-19 vaccine. Findings and caveats of the study: In the spike-specific TCR repertoire, nearly half reportedly target unmutated variant regions. Clonal diversity was possibly underestimated, and white British individuals and females predominated among donors.

Some clones are missing from TCRdb's copy, which holds only in-frame ones; the method was immunoSEQ multiplex PCR. The sample records 200,000 to 250,000 clones, about 95% being singletons. With regard to this clone: The antigen remains undetermined.

This CDR3 comprises 15 residues. CDR1 SGHRS and CDR2 YFSETQ come from the germline V gene. V was clipped by 3 bases and J by 5 bases, with 18 bases between them. The source is an adult who received the MenACWY meningococcal vaccine as a control. The sample consisted of peripheral blood, taken 28 days after the second dose of the MenACWY control vaccine. The chain combines TRBV5-1 with TRBJ2-7; the D gene could be TRBD1 or TRBD2 (7 bases each). CDR3 in DNA: TGCGCCAGCAGCTATTCAAGACAGGGAGGGGACGAGCAGTACTTC. It yields the protein CASSYSRQGGDEQYF.